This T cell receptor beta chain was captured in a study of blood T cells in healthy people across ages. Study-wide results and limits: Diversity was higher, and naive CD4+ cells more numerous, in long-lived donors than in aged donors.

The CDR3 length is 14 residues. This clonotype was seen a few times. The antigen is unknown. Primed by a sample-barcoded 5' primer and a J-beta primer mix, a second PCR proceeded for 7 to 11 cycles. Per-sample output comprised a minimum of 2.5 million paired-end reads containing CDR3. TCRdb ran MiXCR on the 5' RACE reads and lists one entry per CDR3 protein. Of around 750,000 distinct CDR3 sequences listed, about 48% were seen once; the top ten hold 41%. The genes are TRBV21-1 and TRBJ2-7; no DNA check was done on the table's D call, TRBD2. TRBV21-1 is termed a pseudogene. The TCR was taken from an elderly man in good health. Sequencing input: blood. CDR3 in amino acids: CASSRMTLGYEQYF. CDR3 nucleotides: TGTGCCAGCAGCAGAATGACCCTCGGCTACGAGCAGTACTTC.